The present entry profiles one TCR beta chain with its context. No antigen is known for it. This sample was taken from a study of OX40 agonist ivuxolimab in advanced cancers. V was cut by 8 bases and J by 7 bases, with 5 bases left in between. CDR3 length: 10 amino acids. From germline, CDR1 is SNHLY and CDR2 FYNNEI. Repertoires were generated with immunoSEQ multiplex PCR, while TCRdb's copy carries only in-frame clones and drops some. Here the sample spans tens of thousands of clones, approximately 90% being singletons. Study outcomes and limitations: The study did not work out the antigen specificity of the expanded peripheral T cells.

This chain uses TRBV2 with TRBJ2-2; D is undetermined. This TCR was recovered from an adult with an advanced solid tumor such as melanoma, head and neck, liver or kidney cancer. Source: CD4+ or CD8+ T cells sorted from blood, taken in a trial of the OX40 agonist ivuxolimab. CDR3 in DNA: TGTGCCAGCCGTGTCGGGGAGCTGTTTTTT. Protein: CASRVGELFF.